Sequencing of this TCR beta chain was carried out in a study of blood T cell repertoires in COVID-19. Study overall: COVID-19 samples, acute and convalescent, were from the United States, Italy and Spain. The cDNA or gDNA used as material had been derived from T cells, B-cell-depleted T cells, or PBMCs.

In germline, CDR1 is MGHRA, CDR2 YSYEKL. This CDR3 is 15 amino acids long. The V end lost 5 bases, the J end lost 0 bases, and 13 bases lay between the germline ends. In the study's own analysis: Counts of nucleated cells, estimated from reference gene primer amplification, were obtained. The table came from immunoSEQ multiplex PCR; TCRdb's copy has only in-frame clones and leaves some out. The V and J calls and clone size come from that table; D and trimming were worked out from the DNA. The repertoire holds approximately 80,000 clones, with more than 75% as singletons. V usage is TRBV4-1 and J usage is TRBJ1-1; no reliable D call. The receptor was isolated from a human donor in a cohort sampled during active COVID-19. The sequenced sample was peripheral blood. The CDR3 sequence: CASSFSQTVNTEAFF. DNA for the CDR3: TGCGCCAGCAGCTTTAGTCAAACGGTGAACACTGAAGCTTTCTTT.